This T cell receptor beta chain was recovered during a study of blood T cell repertoires in COVID-19. The table came from immunoSEQ multiplex PCR; TCRdb's copy has only in-frame clones and leaves some out. The table lists around 20,000 clones, approximately 88% of them singletons, with over 4% in the top ten. This clone has more than one count but fewer than ten. V dropped 3 bases and J dropped 4; count of bases not matched to a gene: 7. This CDR3 is 14 amino acids long. Germline V gene lookup returns CDR1 GTSNPN and CDR2 SVGIG (reference sequence). The V call is TRBV30, the J call TRBJ1-1; 8 nucleotides agree with TRBD1. Sequenced sample: PBMCs or T cells enriched from blood (not recorded which). The source is a woman younger than 45 who had recovered from COVID-19. The CDR3 is CAWREQGESTEAFF. In DNA, the CDR3 is TGTGCCTGGAGGGAACAGGGGGAAAGCACTGAAGCTTTCTTT.